Shown below are 26 T cell receptor beta chains from a single sample sequenced in a study of blood T cell repertoires in COVID-19. This table comes from immunoSEQ multiplex PCR, and its TCRdb copy is limited to in-frame clones, with some not included. Of about 320,000 clones listed, 70% to 90% are singletons. Sequenced input: PBMCs or T cells enriched from blood (not recorded which). The receptors originated from a young woman who had recovered from COVID-19.

The chain recombines TRBV7-8 with TRBJ2-1; TRBD2 agrees at 15 bases. CDR1 and CDR2 from the germline V gene are SGHVS and FQNEAQ. The CDR3 has 15 amino acids. V dropped 4 bases and J dropped 8; count of bases not matched to a gene: 3. DNA for the CDR3: TGTGCCAGCAGCTCCGGACTAGCGGGAGGGCATGAGCAGTTCTTC. Its translation is CASSSGLAGGHEQFF.

This clone was counted once. V is TRBV4-1 and J is TRBJ2-3, with D maybe TRBD1 (5 bases). The V gene lost 4 bases and the J gene lost 3 bases, with 17 bases spanning the gap. The length of the CDR3 is 16 residues. Germline loops: CDR1 MGHRA, CDR2 YSYEKL. CDR3 residues: CASSPSMVTGTDTQYF. The CDR3 DNA follows: TGCGCCAGCAGCCCTTCAATGGTAACAGGTACAGATACGCAGTATTTT.

Comments on this clone: Distinct nucleotide sequences in the sample also encode this CDR3. V and J are TRBV28 and TRBJ1-1, with D maybe TRBD1 (5 bases). The CDR3 is 13 residues long. Germline V gene sequence: CDR1 MDHEN, CDR2 SYDVKM. V lost 5 bases to trimming and J lost 2 bases, with 9 bases between them. The CDR3, as DNA: TGTGCCAGCAGTGGACAACTTAACACTGAAGCTTTCTTT. It codes for CASSGQLNTEAFF.

The chain links TRBV19 to TRBJ2-3; 10 nucleotides match TRBD2. The length of the CDR3 is 19 residues. The V and J ends lost 4 bases and 2 bases, in that order; junction bases with no gene match: 15. Germline loops: CDR1 LNHDA, CDR2 SQIVND (reference sequence). The CDR3 region has the DNA TGTGCCAGTAGTACCTACGAGGGCCCTAGCGGGGGTTACACAGATACGCAGTATTTT. This translates into CASSTYEGPSGGYTDTQYF.

The rearrangement uses TRBV4-1 and TRBJ2-7; D is possibly TRBD1 (6 bases). V was cut by 3 bases and J by 6 bases, with 9 bases left in between. Germline V CDR1 and CDR2: MGHRA, YSYEKL. The CDR3 is 12 amino acids. DNA for the CDR3: TGCGCCAGCAGCCACAGGGGTGGCGAGCAGTACTTC. It is translated as CASSHRGGEQYF.

The chain is built from TRBV9 and TRBJ2-3, with 9 positions matching TRBD2. The V segment lost 0 bases and the J segment 4 bases; nucleotides outside the gene matches: 6. The CDR3 length is 16 residues. CDR1 and CDR2 from the germline V gene are SGDLS and YYNGEE. The CDR3 here is CASSVVASGMSDTQYF. The CDR3 DNA sequence: TGTGCCAGCAGCGTAGTAGCTAGCGGGATGTCAGATACGCAGTATTTT. Complete variable domain (other parts from reference TRBV9 and TRBJ2-3): DSGVTQTPKHLITATGQRVTLRCSPRSGDLSVYWYQQSLDQGLQFLIQYYNGEERAKGNILERFSAQQFPDLHSELNLSSLELGDSALYFCASSVVASGMSDTQYFGPGTRLTVL.

This rearrangement joins TRBV28 to TRBJ1-1; 9 bases agree with TRBD1. J was trimmed by 12 bases and V by 5 bases; bases with no gene match: 7. The germline V gene has CDR1 MDHEN and CDR2 SYDVKM. The length of the CDR3 is 12 residues. CDR3 sequence: CASSPGTGNSFF. The CDR3 bases are TGTGCCAGCAGTCCAGGGACAGGGAACTCTTTCTTT.

In its sample, this clone was seen once. The chain couples TRBV3-1 (or the pseudogene TRBV3-2) to TRBJ2-5; TRBD1 might be the D (5 bases). The CDR3 extends over 14 amino acids. Trimming left V 1 base short and J 4 bases short, with 10 bases between. Germline CDR1 and CDR2: LGHDT and YNNKEL (reference sequence). The CDR3 protein is CASSQAGQGETQYF. DNA of the CDR3: TGTGCCAGCAGCCAAGCGGGTCAGGGAGAGACCCAGTACTTC.

On this clone: The DNA is omitted, as the CDR3 cannot be located on it reliably, and the CDR3 follows TCRdb's listing. The V call is TRBV28, the J call TRBJ1-5; the table assigns TRBD1, which was not confirmed against the DNA. Counting both end residues, the CDR3 totals 15 amino acids. Germline CDR1 MDHEN, CDR2 SYDVKM. The CDR3 loop is CASSSSTGQGQPQHF.

This CDR3 is CASNRGIGQPQHF. The DNA for the CDR3 is TGTGCCAGTAATCGAGGTATCGGTCAGCCCCAGCATTTT. V gene TRBV19 combines with J gene TRBJ1-5; D remains unclear. CDR3 length equals 13 residues. Trimming removed 7 bases from V and 6 bases from J, with 13 bases in between. Germline CDR1 is LNHDA and CDR2 is SQIVND (reference sequence).

The chain joins TRBV5-4 to TRBJ1-4, with a tentative D call TRBD1 (5 bases). Between the trimmed V and J ends, which lost 0 bases and 8 bases, there was a span of 17 bases. Looked up from germline, CDR1 is SGHNT and CDR2 is YYREEE (reference sequence). The CDR3 loop spans 16 amino acids. The DNA for the CDR3 is TGTGCCAGCAGCTTGGCCGTCGGAGGGGCGCGAGAAAAACTGTTTTTT. Protein: CASSLAVGGAREKLFF.

The DNA for the CDR3 is TGTGCCAGCAGCTACGGAGGGGGCGCAGGGACTGAAGCTTTCTTT. Protein sequence: CASSYGGGAGTEAFF. The gene calls are TRBV7-9 and TRBJ1-1, with 7 bases lining up with TRBD1. V shed 4 bases and J 5 bases; nucleotides not matched to a gene: 10. The germline V gene has CDR1 SEHNR and CDR2 FQNEAQ (reference sequence). The CDR3 length is 15 residues.

The CDR3 DNA is TGTGCCAGCATCTCAGGGGTAGTGGGAAACACCATATATTTT. It codes for CASISGVVGNTIYF. The chain links TRBV6-5 to TRBJ1-3; D may be TRBD1 (6 bases). The CDR3 has 14 residues. The germline V gene has CDR1 MNHEY and CDR2 SVGAGI. V dropped 7 bases and J dropped 4 bases, with 14 bases sitting between them.

The chain has TRBV6-5 and TRBJ1-5; D perhaps matches TRBD1 (6 bases). CDR1 MNHEY and CDR2 SVGAGI come from the germline V gene. Trimming took 2 bases from V and 2 from J, leaving 13 bases between them. The CDR3 consists of 16 residues. CDR3 nucleotide sequence: TGTGCCAGCAGTTACCCCGGACAGAACGGCAATCAGCCCCAGCATTTT. Translated, it gives CASSYPGQNGNQPQHF.

The J gene is TRBJ1-6, the V gene TRBV30; 9 bases fit TRBD1. CDR1 and CDR2 (germline): GTSNPN, SVGIG (reference sequence). There are 19 residues in the CDR3. V was pared by 3 bases and J by 4 bases, with 16 bases of the junction left unmatched. The CDR3 DNA reads as TGTGCCTGGAGAAAGGAAATGACAGGGGGTGCCTATTATAATTCACCCCTCCACTTT. Amino acid sequence: CAWRKEMTGGAYYNSPLHF.

The rearrangement joins TRBV6-1 to TRBJ1-2, with TRBD1 matching 7 bases. The CDR3 spans 15 residues. The V gene's germline CDR1 is MNHNS and CDR2 SASEGT. After removal of 4 bases from V and 6 bases from J, the junction contained 11 bases not matched to a gene. Written as DNA, the CDR3 is TGTGCCAGCAGTGGTAGGACAGGTAGTATCAATGGCTACACCTTC. Its protein is CASSGRTGSINGYTF.

This clone has only one observation. The genes are TRBV29-1 and TRBJ2-2; D might be TRBD1 (6 bases). Trimming took off 7 bases at V and 1 base at J, with 13 bases between the two ends. Germline loops: CDR1 SQVTM, CDR2 ANQGSEA. The CDR3 contains 14 residues. CDR3 region: CSGFTGLNTGELFF. The CDR3, as DNA: TGCAGCGGTTTTACAGGGTTGAACACCGGGGAGCTGTTTTTT.

The CDR3 bases are TGTGCCAGCACCTCCTTAGTAACAGGGTTTCTGGGAGAGACCCAGTACTTC. This sequence encodes CASTSLVTGFLGETQYF. The chain is built from TRBV27 and TRBJ2-5, with D perhaps TRBD1 (6 bases). Germline lookup yields CDR1 MNHEY and CDR2 SMNVEV (reference sequence). V was shortened by 7 bases and J by 4 bases, with 25 bases between the two germline ends. The CDR3 totals 17 residues.

The chain couples TRBV5-1 to TRBJ1-1; 8 nucleotides line up with TRBD1. The CDR3 covers 14 residues. The V gene end was trimmed by 3 bases and the J gene end by 1 base; junction bases not matched to a gene: 2. Germline V gene data show CDR1 as SGHRS and CDR2 as YFSETQ. CDR3 bases: TGCGCCAGCAGCTCGGACAGGGCGAACACTGAAGCTTTCTTT. Translation gives CASSSDRANTEAFF. Full variable domain (outside the CDR3, taken from reference TRBV5-1 and TRBJ1-1): KAGVTQTPRYLIKTRGQQVTLSCSPISGHRSVSWYQQTPGQGLQFLFEYFSETQRNKGNFPGRFSGRQFSNSRSEMNVSTLELGDSALYLCASSSDRANTEAFFGQGTRLTVV.

The CDR3 bases are TGTGCCAGCAGCGCTGGGACAGGGGAACAGCCCCAGCATTTT. It yields the protein CASSAGTGEQPQHF. The chain combines TRBV9 with TRBJ1-5; 10 bases align to TRBD1. Germline CDR1 is SGDLS and CDR2 is YYNGEE. V lost 3 bases and J lost 7; bases outside the gene matches: 4. This CDR3 is 14 amino acids long.

This rearrangement joins TRBV2 to TRBJ1-1; the match to TRBD1 covers 9 bases. Germline V gene data show CDR1 as SNHLY and CDR2 as FYNNEI. The trim removed 7 bases at V and 4 bases at J, leaving 1 base unmatched. The CDR3 length is 12 residues. The CDR3 loop reads CASNRGPTEAFF. The CDR3 bases are TGTGCCAGCAACAGGGGGCCCACTGAAGCTTTCTTT.

This clone was seen ten or more times. The V gene is TRBV6-5, the J gene TRBJ1-2, with TRBD1 matching 10 bases. Germline CDR1 reads MNHEY; CDR2 reads SVGAGI. V was clipped by 8 bases and J by 4 bases; unmatched bases: 7. This CDR3 contains 14 residues. CDR3 residues: CASVWGQGPYGYTF. In nucleotides, the CDR3 is TGTGCCAGCGTCTGGGGACAGGGGCCCTATGGCTACACCTTC.

The CDR3 sequence is CASSLKGVGYGYTF. In DNA, the CDR3 is TGTGCCAGCAGTTTAAAGGGGGTCGGCTATGGCTACACCTTC. This chain connects TRBV27 to TRBJ1-2, with D possibly being TRBD1 (6 bases). The CDR3 contains 14 residues. Germline loops: CDR1 MNHEY, CDR2 SMNVEV (reference sequence). Deletions cut 2 bases from V and 4 bases from J, with 11 bases between.

This sequence joins TRBV24-1 and TRBJ2-3; TRBD1 agrees at 10 bases. This CDR3 has 18 residues. Germline CDR1 is KGHDR and CDR2 is SFDVKD. V trimming: 3 bases; J trimming: 3 bases; junction bases outside the gene matches: 11. CDR3: CATSDAAPGQGWTDTQYF. In nucleotides, the CDR3 is TGTGCCACCAGTGATGCCGCCCCGGGACAGGGGTGGACAGATACGCAGTATTTT.

The chain carries TRBV18 and TRBJ1-1, with TRBD1 identical over 7 bases. From germline, CDR1 is KGHSH and CDR2 LQKENI. This CDR3 is built from 16 residues. With 7 bases clipped from V and 1 base from J, the junction kept 12 bases outside the gene matches. Here the CDR3 reads CASLPRTGPANTEAFF. The CDR3 DNA sequence: TGTGCCAGCTTACCTCGGACAGGACCCGCGAACACTGAAGCTTTCTTT.

The chain recombines TRBV11-2 with TRBJ1-1; 7 bases agree with TRBD1. Germline-derived CDR1 and CDR2 are SGHAT and FQNNGV. V was clipped by 5 bases and J by 1 base; unmatched bases: 7. The CDR3 loop spans 15 amino acids. The CDR3 reads CASSSPTGRNTEAFF. The CDR3 nucleotides read TGTGCCAGCAGCAGCCCGACAGGGCGGAACACTGAAGCTTTCTTT.